The present entry profiles one TCR beta chain with its context. The antigen remains undetermined. This specimen comes from a study of cytomegalovirus exposure and HLA in healthy donors. The CDR3 is 12 amino acids. Trimming removed 5 bases at V and 7 bases at J, with 8 bases between. Germline V gene data show CDR1 as SGHAT and CDR2 as FQDESV (reference sequence). Study-level findings and limits: A link between a missense DCLRE1C variant and TCR beta V- and J-gene trimming emerged from a later analysis.

PCR amplification relied on 60 Vbeta primers (plus 13 Jbeta primers). The table came from immunoSEQ multiplex PCR; TCRdb's copy has only in-frame clones and leaves some out. The sample has 130,000 or so clones, approximately 78% seen once. V usage is TRBV11-1 and J usage is TRBJ2-2; D is unclear. The sequencing input was PBMCs. The source is a female donor in good health and CMV-seronegative. In nucleotides, the CDR3 is TGTGCCAGCAGCCTCTACGGCGGGGAGCTGTTTTTT. Amino acid sequence: CASSLYGGELFF. Together with reference TRBV11-1 and TRBJ2-2, the CDR3 gives the full variable domain: EAEVAQSPRYKITEKSQAVAFWCDPISGHATLYWYRQILGQGPELLVQFQDESVVDDSQLPKDRFSAERLKGVDSTLKIQPAELGDSAMYLCASSLYGGELFFGEGSRLTVL.